The rows below give T cell receptor beta chains drawn from one sample of a study of shared clonotypes between healthy human individuals. The method was immunoSEQ multiplex PCR; TCRdb's version includes in-frame clones alone and lacks a portion of them. Counted here are about 1 million clones, approximately 68% occurring once; the ten biggest clones make up nearly 1.5%. Sample: memory CD4+ T cells sorted from blood. These receptors all come from a young man in good health. CDR3s leave out the opening cysteine and the closing phenylalanine or tryptophan. Only some rows state a clone size, as once, few, many or a class for expanded clones.

v_gene	j_gene	abundance	CDR3aa
TRBV2	TRBJ1-2	-	ASSADRGNYGYT
TRBV30	TRBJ1-1	-	AWSVLPGGTEAF
TRBV6-5	TRBJ2-3	once	ASSNGGPSTDTQY
TRBV28	TRBJ2-1	-	ASSLEGVQF
TRBV2	TRBJ1-2	-	ASSRELGNYGYT
TRBV4-3	TRBJ2-2	few	ASSQATVSGELF
TRBV9	TRBJ2-3	-	ASSGEKFTDTQY
TRBV11-2	TRBJ2-7	many	ASSLEGALSGQQY
TRBV5-4	TRBJ1-2	-	ASSADGLNYGYT
TRBV18	TRBJ2-7	-	ASSHSGTDNEQY
TRBV18	TRBJ1-2	-	ASSPPGGAYGYT
TRBV7-9	TRBJ2-7	-	ASSLNTPYEQY
TRBV10-1	TRBJ2-1	-	ASSESTSGANNEQF
TRBV11-2	TRBJ2-7	-	ASSLGGGPYEQY
TRBV19	TRBJ1-2	-	ASSKFPGQGVYGYT
TRBV9	TRBJ1-3	-	ASSSQGGAGNTIY
TRBV6-5	TRBJ1-2	-	ATRQTSNYGYT
TRBV6-5	TRBJ1-1	many	ASSYSLGNPGIEAF
TRBV5-1	TRBJ2-7	-	ASSLEGGYEQY
TRBV7-2	TRBJ2-2	once	ASSSVPGTNTGELF
TRBV7-2	TRBJ1-5	-	ASSRGVNQPQH
TRBV23-1	TRBJ1-1	-	ASSHGTEAF
TRBV18	TRBJ2-2	-	ASSLLGSTGELF
TRBV5-4	TRBJ2-5	-	ASSRDWEETQY
TRBV2	TRBJ2-1	-	ASSGAQGRDNEQF
TRBV18	TRBJ1-5	once	ASSPSDTQPQH
TRBV9	TRBJ2-3	-	ASSSMGGVTDTQY
TRBV14	TRBJ2-5	few	ASSPRQGRGETQY
TRBV2	TRBJ2-1	-	ASSFGTSGDNEQF
TRBV29-1	TRBJ2-1	-	SVAGGGELYEQF
TRBV19	TRBJ1-5	-	ASSAPGQGAQPQH
TRBV2	TRBJ1-6	few	ASFSGAGYNSPLH
TRBV30	TRBJ1-2	few	AWRVTPQGYGYT
TRBV20-1	TRBJ2-1	-	SAPGLHEQF
TRBV6-5	TRBJ1-2	-	ASSKTGTGPGYT
TRBV28	TRBJ1-2	-	ASSLSRSVNYGYT
TRBV27	TRBJ1-3	-	ASSDGAGNTIY
TRBV6-1	TRBJ2-3	many	ASSEAPPEFSTDTQY
TRBV6-1	TRBJ2-3	-	ASSELASGGRGDTQY
TRBV7-7	TRBJ1-1	-	ASSDLRGLGRENTEAF
TRBV11-2	TRBJ2-3	few	ASSLDWTSGWRTDTQY
TRBV5-1	TRBJ2-3	-	ASSLAWSTDTQY
TRBV14	TRBJ2-6	-	ASSQGLTSGANVLT
TRBV5-6	TRBJ2-5	few	ASSLGVTSGQETQY
TRBV9	TRBJ2-3	-	ASSVAYSTDTQY
TRBV5-1	TRBJ2-3	-	ASSRRELADTQY